This T cell receptor (beta chain) was sequenced for a study of post-analysis software for immune sequencing data. This clonotype was seen a few times. The library was made from cDNA and included unique molecular identifiers. TCRdb re-analysed the PCR reads in MiXCR, keeping a single row per CDR3 protein. The data show about 160,000 distinct CDR3 sequences, roughly 35% seen once. From germline, CDR1 is SGHTA and CDR2 FQGTGA. The CDR3 consists of 15 residues. Trimming removed 1 base at V and 7 bases at J, with 13 bases between. The sample was blood, taken after autologous hematopoietic stem cell transplantation. The chain combines TRBV7-3 with TRBJ1-4; D may be TRBD1 (6 bases). The sequence derives from a girl aged 5 to 17 with multiple sclerosis. The CDR3 DNA sequence: TGTGCCAGCAGCTTAAAGGGGGGCACCGGTGAAAAACTGTTTTTT. Its translation is CASSLKGGTGEKLFF.